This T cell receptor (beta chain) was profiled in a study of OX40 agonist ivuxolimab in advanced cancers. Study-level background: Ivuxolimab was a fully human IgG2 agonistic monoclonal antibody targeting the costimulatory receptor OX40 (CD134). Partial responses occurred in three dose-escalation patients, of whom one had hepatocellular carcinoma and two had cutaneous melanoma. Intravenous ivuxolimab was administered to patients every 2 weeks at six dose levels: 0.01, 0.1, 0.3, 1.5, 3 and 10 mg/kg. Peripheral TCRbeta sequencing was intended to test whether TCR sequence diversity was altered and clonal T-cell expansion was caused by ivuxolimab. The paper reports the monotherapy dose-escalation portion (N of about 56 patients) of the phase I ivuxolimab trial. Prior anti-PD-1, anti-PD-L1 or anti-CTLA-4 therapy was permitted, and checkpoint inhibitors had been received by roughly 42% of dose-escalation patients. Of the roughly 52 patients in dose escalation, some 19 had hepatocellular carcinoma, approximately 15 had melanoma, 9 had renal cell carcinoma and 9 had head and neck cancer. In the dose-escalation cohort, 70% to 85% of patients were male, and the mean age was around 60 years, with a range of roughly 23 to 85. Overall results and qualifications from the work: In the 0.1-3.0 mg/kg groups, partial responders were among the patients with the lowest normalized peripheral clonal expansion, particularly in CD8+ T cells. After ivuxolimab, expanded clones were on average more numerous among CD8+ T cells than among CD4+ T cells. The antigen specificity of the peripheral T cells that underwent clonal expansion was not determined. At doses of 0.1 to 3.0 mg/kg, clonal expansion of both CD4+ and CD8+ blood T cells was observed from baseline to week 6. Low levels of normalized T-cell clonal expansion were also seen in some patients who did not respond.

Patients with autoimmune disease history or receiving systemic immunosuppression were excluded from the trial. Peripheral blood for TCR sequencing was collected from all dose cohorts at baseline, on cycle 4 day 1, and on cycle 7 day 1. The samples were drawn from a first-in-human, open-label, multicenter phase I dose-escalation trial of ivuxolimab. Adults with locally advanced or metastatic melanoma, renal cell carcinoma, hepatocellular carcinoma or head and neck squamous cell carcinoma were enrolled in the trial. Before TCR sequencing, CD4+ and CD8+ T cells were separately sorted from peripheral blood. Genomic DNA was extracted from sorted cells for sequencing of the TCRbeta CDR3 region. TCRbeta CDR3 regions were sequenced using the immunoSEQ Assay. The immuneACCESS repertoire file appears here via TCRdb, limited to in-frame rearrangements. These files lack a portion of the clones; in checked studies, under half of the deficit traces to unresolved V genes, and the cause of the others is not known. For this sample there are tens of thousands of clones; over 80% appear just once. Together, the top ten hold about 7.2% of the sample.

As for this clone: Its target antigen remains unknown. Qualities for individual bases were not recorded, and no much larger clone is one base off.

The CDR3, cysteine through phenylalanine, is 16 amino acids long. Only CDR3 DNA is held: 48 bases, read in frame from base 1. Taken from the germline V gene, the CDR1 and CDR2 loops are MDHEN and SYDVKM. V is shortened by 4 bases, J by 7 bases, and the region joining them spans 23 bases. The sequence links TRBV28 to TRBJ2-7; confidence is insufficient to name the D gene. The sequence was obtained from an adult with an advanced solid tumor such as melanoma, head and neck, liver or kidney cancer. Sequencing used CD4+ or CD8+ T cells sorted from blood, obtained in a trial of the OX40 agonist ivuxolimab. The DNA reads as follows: TGTGCCAGCAGTTCCCCACTCCGGCAGGTCTCCGGTGAGCAGTACTTC. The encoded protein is CASSSPLRQVSGEQYF.